A selection of T cell receptor beta chains follows, all from one sample in a study of radiotherapy plus CTLA-4 blockade in lung cancer. Method: immunoSEQ multiplex PCR; TCRdb's copy keeps in-frame clones and lacks some. The sample records 20,000 or so clones, around 86% being singletons. The sample consisted of peripheral blood, taken from a patient treated with radiotherapy plus ipilimumab. These receptors were collected from a human donor with non-small cell lung cancer whose response to radiotherapy plus ipilimumab could not be evaluated. Both conserved end residues are part of each CDR3. Fields, in order: V gene, J gene, clone size, D gene, CDR3 protein, CDR3 DNA. The D gene is left open where the match is weak. Clone size is stated in some rows and not others, as once, few, many or a class when expanded.

TRBV6-6	TRBJ2-5	few	.	CASSGAPQETQYF	TGTGCCAGCAGTGGGGCGCCCCAAGAGACCCAGTACTTC
TRBV27	TRBJ2-3	once	TRBD1	CASSSTGTGLIDTQYF	TGTGCCAGCAGTTCCACCGGGACAGGACTGATTGATACGCAGTATTTT
TRBV28	TRBJ1-2	.	TRBD1	CASNLDRDYGYTF	TGTGCCAGCAACCTGGACAGGGACTATGGCTACACCTTC
TRBV19	TRBJ2-3	.	TRBD1	CASRVGTATDTQYF	TGTGCCAGTAGAGTCGGGACAGCCACAGATACGCAGTATTTT
TRBV28	TRBJ2-3	.	.	CASSPNRVYYTQYF	TGTGCCAGCAGTCCCAACCGGGTATACTATACGCAGTATTTT
TRBV29-1	TRBJ2-1	.	TRBD2	CSVTGTSRVNEQFF	TGCAGCGTAACCGGGACTAGCCGGGTAAATGAGCAGTTCTTC
TRBV7-2	TRBJ2-7	.	TRBD1	CASSYRQGRSYEQYF	TGTGCCAGCAGTTACCGACAGGGAAGATCCTACGAGCAGTACTTC
TRBV7-9	TRBJ1-3	.	.	CAGGGAIGNTIYF	TGTGCCGGGGGGGGCGCCATTGGAAACACCATATATTTT
TRBV5-1	TRBJ1-2	.	.	CASGVPNYGYTF	TGCGCCTCCGGGGTACCTAACTATGGCTACACCTTC
TRBV7-2	TRBJ1-2	.	.	CASTPSTLRGNYGYTF	TGTGCCAGCACGCCTTCCACCCTCAGAGGGAACTATGGCTACACCTTC
TRBV5-5	TRBJ2-7	.	.	CASSLVGSGYEQYF	TGTGCCAGCAGCTTGGTTGGGTCGGGTTACGAGCAGTACTTC